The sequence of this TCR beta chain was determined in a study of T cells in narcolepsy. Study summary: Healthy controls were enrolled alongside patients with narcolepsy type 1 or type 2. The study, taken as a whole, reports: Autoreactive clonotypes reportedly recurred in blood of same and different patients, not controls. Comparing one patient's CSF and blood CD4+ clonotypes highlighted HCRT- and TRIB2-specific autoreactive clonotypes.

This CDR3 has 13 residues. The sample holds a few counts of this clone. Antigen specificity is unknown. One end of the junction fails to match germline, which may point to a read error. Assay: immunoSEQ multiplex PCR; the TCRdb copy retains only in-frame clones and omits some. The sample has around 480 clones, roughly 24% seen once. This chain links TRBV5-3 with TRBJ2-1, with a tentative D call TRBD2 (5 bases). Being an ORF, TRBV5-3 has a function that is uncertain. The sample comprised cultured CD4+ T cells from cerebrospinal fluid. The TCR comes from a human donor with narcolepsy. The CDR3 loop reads CASSLAPGNEQFF. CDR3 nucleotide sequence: TGTGCCAGCAGCTTGGCCCCGGGGAATGAGCAGTTCTTC.